This TCR beta chain was recorded in a study of blood T cells in healthy people across ages. Points from the study as a whole: Roughly linear age-related decline in beta diversity appeared, significant by age roughly 40. Across samples, TCR beta diversity tracked strongly with naive T cell percentage. The donors' CMV status was not determined, possibly confounding changes in expanded clonotypes.

PCR was performed a second time for about 7 to 12 cycles using a sample-barcoded 5' primer and a J-beta primer mix. No fewer than 2.5 million CDR3-containing paired-end reads came from each sample. Using its own MiXCR run on the 5' RACE reads, TCRdb lists one record per CDR3 protein. The profile shows about 1,500,000 distinct CDR3 sequences, 28% of them singletons. In the case of this clonotype: As yet, its antigen is unknown.

The specimen was blood. The receptor comes from a woman aged 30 to 39 in good health.

The CDR3 DNA reads as TGTGCCAGCAGTCCGGCGGGCGGCGGGGAGCCCCAGCATTTT. Its translation is CASSPAGGGEPQHF. This chain connects TRBV6-1 to TRBJ1-5; no firm D call. Trimming left V 5 bases short and J 8 bases short, with 16 bases between. Germline V gene lookup returns CDR1 MNHNS and CDR2 SASEGT. This CDR3 comprises 14 residues.